This TCR beta chain came from a study of blood T cells in healthy people across ages. Findings of the study overall: While age rose, TCR beta diversity per million T cells dropped in a roughly linear way.

Sample donors were healthy Caucasian individuals that came from Russia, aged roughly 6 to 100. Using a J-beta primer mix together with a sample-barcoded 5' primer, a second PCR was run for roughly 6 to 11 cycles. TCRdb re-analysed the 5' RACE reads in MiXCR, keeping a single row per CDR3 protein. Counted here are hundreds of thousands of distinct CDR3 sequences, around half occurring once; the ten biggest clones make up about 32%. Notes on this clonotype: Its specificity is unknown.

The CDR3 loop spans 15 amino acids. V was trimmed by 2 bases and J by 3 bases, leaving 14 bases between them. Germline V CDR1 and CDR2: MNHEY, SMNVEV (reference sequence). The receptor was derived from a woman aged 60 to 75 in good health. Source material: blood. The rearrangement joins TRBV27 to TRBJ2-7; D not certain. The DNA for the CDR3 is TGTGCCAGCAGTTTACGTAGCTCCCTACACTACGAGCAGTACTTC. Its translation is CASSLRSSLHYEQYF.